One and the same sample provided the 30 T cell receptor beta chains below, sequenced in a study of blood T cell repertoires in COVID-19. The protocol was immunoSEQ multiplex PCR, while the TCRdb copy is restricted to in-frame clones and leaves out a portion. Of about 15,000 clones in the sample, around 75% were seen once. Sequences were obtained from peripheral blood. These receptors all come from a man aged 55 to 70 with acute or convalescent COVID-19.

This sequence joins TRBV11-1 and TRBJ2-7; D possibly corresponds to TRBD1 (6 bases). The V and J ends lost 6 bases and 6 bases respectively, with 12 bases between them. The length of the CDR3 is 12 residues. Per germline, CDR1 SGHAT and CDR2 FQDESV (reference sequence). CDR3 in DNA: TGTGCCAGCAGGCCAGGGGTTGGCGAGCAGTACTTC. Its protein product is CASRPGVGEQYF.

The chain recombines TRBV7-2 with TRBJ1-1; D gene unclear. Deletions cut 2 bases from V and 0 bases from J, with 10 bases between. Germline V gives CDR1 SGHTA, CDR2 FQGNSA. The CDR3 totals 15 residues. The DNA for the CDR3 is TGTGCCAGCAGCTTAAAGCCCCAAATGAACACTGAAGCTTTCTTT. Encoded protein: CASSLKPQMNTEAFF.

The chain couples TRBV7-7 to TRBJ2-2; D remains ambiguous. Germline V CDR1 and CDR2: SSHAT, FNYEAQ (reference sequence). This CDR3 contains 15 residues. The germline V and J ends were trimmed by 6 bases and 0 bases, with 11 bases remaining between them. The CDR3 sequence is CASRLLPANTGELFF. The CDR3 DNA sequence: TGTGCCAGCAGATTACTACCCGCGAACACCGGGGAGCTGTTTTTT.

DNA for the CDR3: TGTGCCAGCAGCTTGACTAGCGGGACTTACAATGAGCAGTTCTTC. Translated, it gives CASSLTSGTYNEQFF. The V gene is TRBV7-9, the J gene TRBJ2-1, with TRBD2 matching over 11 bases. V dropped 3 bases and J dropped 4; count of bases not matched to a gene: 2. From germline, CDR1 is SEHNR and CDR2 FQNEAQ (reference sequence). The CDR3 consists of 15 residues.

This chain joins TRBV6-5 and TRBJ1-2, with D possibly TRBD1 on 6 matching bases. V shed 7 bases and J shed 5 bases, with 17 bases lying between them. The germline V gene encodes CDR1 MNHEY and CDR2 SVGAGI. The CDR3 spans 14 residues. The CDR3 region is CASTRGTGRYGYTF. The CDR3 DNA follows: TGTGCCAGCACGAGGGGGACGGGCCGGTATGGCTACACCTTC.

In this sample, this clone turned up a few times. Here the CDR3 DNA reads TGTGCCAGCAGCTTAGGCGCCCGAATCAGGGCAGGGAACATTCAGTACTTC. Translation: CASSLGARIRAGNIQYF. The chain couples TRBV11-3 to TRBJ2-4, with D maybe TRBD1 (5 bases). CDR3 length: 17 amino acids. The germline V gene encodes CDR1 SGHNT and CDR2 YENEEA. The V and J ends lost 1 base and 7 bases respectively, with 20 bases between them.

This clone was picked up a small number of times. This sequence joins TRBV30 and TRBJ1-2; D perhaps matches TRBD1 (6 bases). V shed 4 bases and J shed 1 base, with 10 bases lying between them. Germline V lookup: CDR1 GTSNPN, CDR2 SVGIG (reference sequence). The CDR3 loop spans 13 amino acids. Here the CDR3 DNA reads TGTGCCTGGACCGGACAGTATAACTATGGCTACACCTTC. It encodes CAWTGQYNYGYTF.

The V call is TRBV2, the J call TRBJ1-5, with TRBD1 as a possible D gene (6 bases). Germline values: CDR1 SNHLY, CDR2 FYNNEI. V was clipped by 4 bases and J by 6 bases, with 13 bases between them. The CDR3 covers 14 residues. CDR3 region: CASSVQGPIQPQHF. Here the CDR3 DNA reads TGTGCCAGCAGTGTACAGGGTCCGATTCAGCCCCAGCATTTT. The whole variable domain, remainder taken from reference TRBV2 and TRBJ1-5, is EPEVTQTPSHQVTQMGQEVILRCVPISNHLYFYWYRQILGQKVEFLVSFYNNEISEKSEIFDDQFSVERPDGSNFTLKIRSTKLEDSAMYFCASSVQGPIQPQHFGDGTRLSIL.

V is TRBV6-5 and J is TRBJ1-1, with TRBD1 as a possible D gene (5 bases). In germline, CDR1 is MNHEY, CDR2 SVGAGI. V lost 7 bases and J lost 2, with 14 bases in between. CDR3 length: 14 amino acids. Here the CDR3 reads CASTREWRNTEAFF. CDR3 in DNA: TGTGCCAGCACCAGGGAATGGAGAAACACTGAAGCTTTCTTT.

The V call is TRBV7-6, the J call TRBJ1-1; the match to TRBD1 covers 8 bases. This CDR3 is built from 17 residues. The germline gives CDR1 SGHVS, CDR2 FNYEAQ. J lost 3 bases, V lost 5 bases, and 14 bases had no gene match. The CDR3, as DNA: TGTGCCAGCAGCCCCCTCCCCCTAAAGACAGGGGACACTGAAGCTTTCTTT. Translation: CASSPLPLKTGDTEAFF.

The chain is built from TRBV6-5 and TRBJ1-2; D perhaps matches TRBD1 (5 bases). The length of the CDR3 is 13 residues. V lost 6 bases, J lost 3 bases, and 11 bases lay in between. Germline V gene data show CDR1 as MNHEY and CDR2 as SVGAGI. The CDR3: CASRSTDYYGYTF. In DNA, the CDR3 is TGTGCCAGCAGATCGACAGATTACTATGGCTACACCTTC.

Only one count was recorded for this clone. V is TRBV19 and J is TRBJ2-1; the D gene is possibly TRBD1 (6 bases). Deletions cut 6 bases from V and 7 bases from J, with 19 bases between. CDR1 LNHDA and CDR2 SQIVND come from the germline V gene (reference sequence). The CDR3 is 15 residues long. CDR3 residues: CASRLGTNEGNEQFF. The DNA for the CDR3 is TGTGCCAGTAGACTCGGGACAAATGAGGGGAATGAGCAGTTCTTC.

The CDR3 nucleotides read TGTGCCAGCAGCTTAGATGGGTCTTTTCTAGCAGATACGCAGTATTTT. Protein: CASSLDGSFLADTQYF. J is TRBJ2-3 and V is TRBV7-9, with no clear D. The CDR3 runs 16 residues. Germline V gives CDR1 SEHNR, CDR2 FQNEAQ (reference sequence). The V end was cut by 1 base, the J end by 4 bases, with 15 bases between.

This chain connects TRBV4-3 to TRBJ2-7, with TRBD2 identical over 9 bases. V lost 3 bases to trimming and J lost 3 bases; unmatched junction nucleotides: 6. The germline V gene has CDR1 LGHNA and CDR2 YSLEER. This CDR3 is 15 amino acids long. CDR3: CASSQDLAGYYEQYF. Here the CDR3 DNA reads TGCGCCAGCAGCCAGGATCTAGCGGGATACTACGAGCAGTACTTC.

A few counts support this clone. The V and J genes are TRBV10-3 and TRBJ1-2, with TRBD1 as a possible D gene (5 bases). Germline V gene sequence: CDR1 ENHRY, CDR2 SYGVKD. The CDR3 is made up of 16 amino acids. Trimming took 2 bases from V and 0 from J, leaving 13 bases between them. CDR3 sequence: CAISEPAGASNYGYTF. CDR3 nucleotide sequence: TGTGCCATCAGTGAGCCGGCTGGGGCTTCTAACTATGGCTACACCTTC.

The V call is TRBV7-2, the J call TRBJ1-5; perhaps TRBD1 as D (5 bases). This CDR3 is built from 15 residues. Trimming shortened V by 5 bases and J by 6 bases, and 17 bases separated the two germline ends. From germline, CDR1 is SGHTA and CDR2 FQGNSA. Written as DNA, the CDR3 is TGTGCCAGCAGCATCAATCAGGGTTCAGGTCAGCCCCAGCATTTT. The encoded protein is CASSINQGSGQPQHF.

Only one count was recorded for this clone. CDR3 amino acids: CASSPRSSGSSGELFF. Written as DNA, the CDR3 is TGCGCCAGCAGCCCGCGGTCTAGCGGGAGCTCCGGGGAGCTGTTTTTT. The J gene is TRBJ2-2, the V gene TRBV4-3; 10 positions match TRBD2. V was clipped by 4 bases and J by 6 bases; unmatched bases: 8. The CDR3 is made up of 16 amino acids. Germline values: CDR1 LGHNA, CDR2 YSLEER.

This clone was detected only once. This chain links TRBV9 with TRBJ1-1; D gene ambiguous. Trimming cost V 3 bases and J 1 base, with 13 bases left between them. The CDR3 consists of 15 residues. Germline V gives CDR1 SGDLS, CDR2 YYNGEE. The CDR3, as DNA: TGTGCCAGCAGCGCCCGTGGCTTGCAGAACACTGAAGCTTTCTTT. Encoded protein: CASSARGLQNTEAFF.

The CDR3 bases are TGTGCCGGAGGAGGAGCCTGGAACACTGAAGCTTTCTTT. It yields the protein CAGGGAWNTEAFF. The rearrangement uses TRBV24-1 and TRBJ1-1; D is unresolved. Germline V lookup: CDR1 KGHDR, CDR2 SFDVKD. The length of the CDR3 is 13 residues. V gave up 12 bases and J gave up 1 base, with 14 bases separating them.

This clone was seen a few times. The rearrangement links TRBV29-1 to TRBJ1-6, with a weak D call TRBD1 (5 bases). Trimming shortened V by 0 bases and J by 10 bases, and 34 bases separated the two germline ends. CDR1 is SQVTM and CDR2 is ANQGSEA in the germline V gene. This CDR3 region has 21 residues. The CDR3 coding sequence is TGCAGCGTTGAAGATCCCCGGGGGAGGTGGCAGAGGACTTTAGTCGACTCACCCCTCCACTTT. Translating gives CSVEDPRGRWQRTLVDSPLHF.

The V call is TRBV7-9, the J call TRBJ1-3, with TRBD1 as a possible D gene (5 bases). The germline V gene encodes CDR1 SEHNR and CDR2 FQNEAQ (reference sequence). Trimming stripped 5 bases from V and 4 bases from J, with 12 bases between. The CDR3 is 14 amino acids. CDR3 region: CASSPGAPGNTIYF. Written as DNA, the CDR3 is TGTGCCAGCAGCCCTGGGGCCCCGGGAAACACCATATATTTT.

CDR3 in amino acids: CASSPYGTSGSLNEQFF. The CDR3 DNA reads TGTGCCAGCAGCCCGTACGGGACTAGCGGGAGTTTGAATGAGCAGTTCTTC. The chain combines TRBV7-2 with TRBJ2-1; 14 bases match TRBD2. Per the germline V gene, CDR1 is SGHTA and CDR2 is FQGNSA. The CDR3 totals 17 residues. Losses at the gene ends were 5 bases for V and 7 bases for J; bases not matched to a gene: 10.

CDR3 coding DNA: TGTGCCAGCTCACCGACCCTAGACCGGACGGGAACCGGGGAGCTGTTTTTT. Translated, it gives CASSPTLDRTGTGELFF. This chain uses TRBV18 with TRBJ2-2, with D possibly being TRBD2 (5 bases). Trimming removed 3 bases at V and 5 bases at J, with 19 bases between. CDR3 size: 17 residues. Germline CDR1 is KGHSH and CDR2 is LQKENI. Full variable domain (missing parts from reference TRBV18 and TRBJ2-2): NAGVMQNPRHLVRRRGQEARLRCSPMKGHSHVYWYRQLPEEGLKFMVYLQKENIIDESGMPKERFSAEFPKEGPSILRIQQVVRGDSAAYFCASSPTLDRTGTGELFFGEGSRLTVL.

The chain couples TRBV6-5 to TRBJ2-7; 7 nucleotides match TRBD1. The J segment lost 3 bases and the V segment lost 6 bases, leaving 11 bases of the junction unmatched. The CDR3 extends over 15 amino acids. In germline, CDR1 is MNHEY, CDR2 SVGAGI. The CDR3 here is CASRFTGTAFYEQYF. The CDR3 region has the DNA TGTGCCAGCAGGTTTACCGGGACAGCCTTCTACGAGCAGTACTTC.

The CDR3 loop is CASSRRQGAGEQYF. CDR3 coding DNA: TGTGCCAGCAGCCGTAGACAGGGGGCCGGCGAGCAGTACTTC. V and J are TRBV7-2 and TRBJ2-7; 10 nucleotides align to TRBD1. This CDR3 is built from 14 residues. V dropped 5 bases and J dropped 6; count of bases not matched to a gene: 7. CDR1 and CDR2 (germline): SGHTA, FQGNSA.

This clone is medium-sized in the sample. The rearrangement links TRBV9 to TRBJ1-3; no clear D. V lost 0 bases to trimming and J lost 1 base, with 8 bases between them. The CDR3 runs to 15 residues. Germline lookup yields CDR1 SGDLS and CDR2 YYNGEE. CDR3 nucleotides: TGTGCCAGCAGCGTAGAGAGGGTTTCTGGAAACACCATATATTTT. It encodes CASSVERVSGNTIYF.

DNA for the CDR3: TGTGCCAGCAGCCAAGACACTCATCACCGGGGAGGAAAACTGTTTTTT. Translated, it gives CASSQDTHHRGGKLFF. The chain uses TRBV3-1 (or the pseudogene TRBV3-2) and TRBJ1-4, with no clear D. This CDR3 spans 16 amino acids. V was clipped by 0 bases and J by 10 bases, with 18 bases between them. CDR1 LGHDT and CDR2 YNNKEL come from the germline V gene (reference sequence).

The rearrangement links TRBV5-4 to TRBJ1-4; D possibly corresponds to TRBD1 (6 bases). In germline, CDR1 is SGHNT, CDR2 YYREEE (reference sequence). The length of the CDR3 is 15 residues. Trimming took off 0 bases at V and 5 bases at J, with 11 bases between the two ends. The CDR3 region has the DNA TGTGCCAGCAGCTTGGCTACAGGGCCGAATGAAAAACTGTTTTTT. This codes for CASSLATGPNEKLFF.

The rearrangement joins TRBV27 to TRBJ1-2; 9 nucleotides line up with TRBD1. Trimming removed 8 bases from V and 7 bases from J; junction bases left unmatched: 8. Per the germline V gene, CDR1 is MNHEY and CDR2 is SMNVEV (reference sequence). The CDR3 extends over 13 amino acids. CDR3 sequence: CASRDRVRGGYTF. CDR3 DNA sequence: TGTGCCAGCCGGGACAGGGTCAGAGGTGGCTACACCTTC.

The chain recombines TRBV10-1 with TRBJ1-1, with 9 bases lining up with TRBD1. The V and J ends lost 0 bases and 7 bases, in that order; junction bases with no gene match: 3. Germline values: CDR1 WNHNN, CDR2 SYGVQD (reference sequence). The CDR3 runs to 14 residues. The CDR3 region is CASSESRTGDEAFF. The CDR3 nucleotides are TGCGCCAGCAGTGAGTCTCGGACAGGGGATGAAGCTTTCTTT.